The next 20 T cell receptor beta chains were all read from a single sample in a study of shared clonotypes between healthy human individuals. CD8 cells classed as naive were CD45RO-negative and positively selected for CCR7, excluding terminally differentiated effector memory CD45RA+ cells. Only in-frame clones appear in the TCRdb table, and some are missing; sequencing was by immunoSEQ multiplex PCR. Of millions of clones in the sample, about 95% are singletons; the top ten hold 1.1%. The sample taken for sequencing was naive CD8+ T cells sorted from blood. These receptors were taken from a man younger than 35 in good health.

This chain links TRBV19 with TRBJ2-1, with D tentatively TRBD1 (5 bases). Germline values: CDR1 LNHDA, CDR2 SQIVND (reference sequence). Between the trimmed V and J ends, which lost 3 bases and 7 bases, there was a span of 10 bases. CDR3 length equals 13 residues. CDR3 DNA sequence: TGTGCCAGTAGTATCAGGGAAGGGAATGAGCAGTTCTTC. Its translation: CASSIREGNEQFF.

V and J are TRBV30 and TRBJ1-2, with 10 bases lining up with TRBD1. This CDR3 is built from 14 residues. Per the germline V gene, CDR1 is GTSNPN and CDR2 is SVGIG (reference sequence). The J segment lost 8 bases and the V segment lost 5 bases, leaving 11 bases of the junction unmatched. The CDR3 loop is CAWHLGTGESGYTF. The CDR3 bases are TGTGCCTGGCACCTTGGGACAGGGGAAAGCGGCTACACCTTC.

The gene calls are TRBV6-5 and TRBJ1-2; D is perhaps TRBD1 (5 bases). The CDR3 extends over 13 amino acids. Germline V gene lookup returns CDR1 MNHEY and CDR2 SVGAGI. V shed 8 bases and J shed 0 bases, with 10 bases lying between them. This CDR3 is CASGAGANYGYTF. CDR3 bases: TGTGCCAGCGGGGCGGGCGCTAACTATGGCTACACCTTC.

The chain recombines TRBV9 with TRBJ2-5, with 8 nucleotides matching TRBD2. This CDR3 has 15 amino acids. CDR1 SGDLS and CDR2 YYNGEE come from the germline V gene. Unmatched junction bases numbered 7, after V lost 4 bases and J lost 2 bases. As DNA, the CDR3 is TGTGCCAGCAGCCAGGGCGGGGGGCCTCAAGAGACCCAGTACTTC. It encodes CASSQGGGPQETQYF.

V is TRBV13 and J is TRBJ2-4, with 10 bases matching TRBD1. Germline CDR1 PRHDT, CDR2 FYEKMQ (reference sequence). V gave up 5 bases and J gave up 7 bases; unmatched junction bases: 5. The CDR3 contains 14 residues. CDR3 bases: TGTGCCAGCAGCCCCGGACAGGGGGGGAACATTCAGTACTTC. It specifies CASSPGQGGNIQYF. Full variable domain (missing parts from reference TRBV13 and TRBJ2-4): AAGVIQSPRHLIKEKRETATLKCYPIPRHDTVYWYQQGPGQDPQFLISFYEKMQSDKGSIPDRFSAQQFSDYHSELNMSSLELGDSALYFCASSPGQGGNIQYFGAGTRLSVL.

A word on this clone: The same CDR3 can be traced to other DNA sequences in this sample. This chain connects TRBV4-3 to TRBJ1-1, with TRBD1 matching 7 bases. Germline V CDR1 and CDR2: LGHNA, YSLEER. This CDR3 has 15 residues. Unmatched junction bases numbered 2, after V lost 1 base and J lost 0 bases. CDR3 bases: TGCGCCAGCAGCCAAGGGACAGGAGTGAACACTGAAGCTTTCTTT. This sequence encodes CASSQGTGVNTEAFF.

The chain carries TRBV9 and TRBJ2-2; D remains unclear. The CDR3 extends over 15 amino acids. CDR1 and CDR2 (germline): SGDLS, YYNGEE. V lost 0 bases, J lost 2 bases, and 8 bases lay in between. Here the CDR3 reads CASSVGVRNTGELFF. In DNA, the CDR3 is TGTGCCAGCAGCGTAGGCGTCCGAAACACCGGGGAGCTGTTTTTT.

The rearrangement uses TRBV19 and TRBJ1-1; D perhaps matches TRBD1 (6 bases). This CDR3 has 15 amino acids. Trimming removed 6 bases from V and 5 bases from J, with 19 bases in between. The germline CDR1 and CDR2 sequences are LNHDA and SQIVND (reference sequence). The CDR3, as DNA: TGTGCCAGTAGATGGGATGATCAGGGGTCTACTGAAGCTTTCTTT. It yields the protein CASRWDDQGSTEAFF.

The rearrangement joins TRBV28 to TRBJ2-5; 13 bases align to TRBD2. There are 17 residues in the CDR3. Germline lookup yields CDR1 MDHEN and CDR2 SYDVKM. The V gene end was trimmed by 2 bases and the J gene end by 8 bases; junction bases not matched to a gene: 11. CDR3 amino acids: CASSLEGTSGAIVTQYF. CDR3 coding DNA: TGTGCCAGCAGTTTAGAGGGGACTAGCGGGGCAATTGTTACCCAGTACTTC.

The chain combines TRBV4-1 with TRBJ2-7; D unclear. Germline V lookup: CDR1 MGHRA, CDR2 YSYEKL. V lost 4 bases and J lost 4, with 20 bases in between. The CDR3 consists of 16 residues. This chain's CDR3 is CASSPAADGFSYEQYF. CDR3 coding DNA: TGCGCCAGCAGCCCAGCTGCGGACGGATTCTCTTACGAGCAGTACTTC.

This sequence joins TRBV19 and TRBJ1-4; D is possibly TRBD1 (5 bases). Trimming took off 4 bases at V and 5 bases at J, with 14 bases between the two ends. Per germline, CDR1 LNHDA and CDR2 SQIVND (reference sequence). The CDR3 runs 15 residues. The CDR3 protein is CASSTYRSDNEKLFF. The CDR3 DNA follows: TGTGCCAGTAGTACCTACAGGAGCGACAATGAAAAACTGTTTTTT.

The genes are TRBV25-1 and TRBJ2-3, with 11 bases that match TRBD2. The CDR3 consists of 14 residues. With V trimmed by 2 bases and J by 8 bases, 3 bases remained unmatched. Germline assignment: CDR1 MGHDK and CDR2 SYGVNS. The CDR3, as DNA: TGTGCCAGCAGTGAAACTAGCGGGGGACTTACGCAGTATTTT. The encoded protein is CASSETSGGLTQYF.

A single count supports this clone. This chain links TRBV5-1 with TRBJ2-3, with no clear D. There are 13 residues in the CDR3. The V end was cut by 3 bases, the J end by 6 bases, with 11 bases between. CDR1 is SGHRS, CDR2 YFSETQ, per germline. The CDR3 sequence: CASSYDSLDTQYF. In DNA, the CDR3 is TGCGCCAGCAGCTACGATAGCCTCGATACGCAGTATTTT.

This clone showed up just a few times. The chain joins TRBV27 to TRBJ1-2; tentatively, D is TRBD1 (5 bases). The CDR3 loop spans 14 amino acids. Germline V gene data show CDR1 as MNHEY and CDR2 as SMNVEV (reference sequence). V lost 4 bases to trimming and J lost 12 bases, with 21 bases between them. The CDR3 DNA sequence: TGTGCCAGCAGTTATGACAGCTCGAGTCTTCATAACACCTTC. This encodes CASSYDSSSLHNTF.

A single count supports this clone. V and J are TRBV2 and TRBJ2-7, with D perhaps TRBD1 or TRBD2 (5 bases each). The CDR3 is 15 residues long. The ends were cut back, 6 bases at V and 1 base at J, with 16 bases in the middle. Germline CDR1 and CDR2: SNHLY and FYNNEI. The chain's CDR3 is CASSGANGVSYEQYF. The CDR3 DNA is TGTGCCAGCAGCGGGGCCAACGGGGTATCCTACGAGCAGTACTTC.

As DNA, the CDR3 is TGTGCCAGTAGTATACAGTGGAGCTCCTACAATGAGCAGTTCTTC. Protein sequence: CASSIQWSSYNEQFF. The chain is built from TRBV19 and TRBJ2-1; no reliable D call. With 2 bases removed from V and 0 bases from J, the gap between germline ends came to 8 bases. The CDR3 totals 15 residues. CDR1 and CDR2 from the germline V gene are LNHDA and SQIVND (reference sequence).

The chain is built from TRBV6-5 and TRBJ2-3, with no clear D. CDR1 and CDR2 from the germline V gene are MNHEY and SVGAGI. The CDR3 contains 14 residues. V was cut by 2 bases and J by 2 bases, with 8 bases left in between. The CDR3 region has the DNA TGTGCCAGCAGTTACCTGGGGTACACAGATACGCAGTATTTT. This encodes CASSYLGYTDTQYF.

This chain links TRBV27 with TRBJ2-7, with D possibly matching TRBD1 (6 bases). Deletions cut 7 bases from V and 7 bases from J, with 23 bases between. The CDR3 contains 15 residues. CDR1 is MNHEY, CDR2 SMNVEV, per germline (reference sequence). The CDR3 spells CASKRPGDTRLEQYF. Written as DNA, the CDR3 is TGTGCCAGCAAACGCCCAGGGGACACCAGATTGGAGCAGTACTTC.

The chain couples TRBV2 to TRBJ2-3; D is ambiguous. CDR1 and CDR2 (germline): SNHLY, FYNNEI. The V end lost 0 bases, the J end lost 5 bases, and 3 bases lay between the germline ends. The CDR3 loop spans 12 amino acids. DNA for the CDR3: TGTGCCAGCAGTGAAGCGGTAGATACGCAGTATTTT. This gives the protein CASSEAVDTQYF.

V usage is TRBV15 and J usage is TRBJ2-2; a possible D gene is TRBD2 (6 bases). Trimming shortened V by 6 bases and J by 1 base, and 9 bases separated the two germline ends. This CDR3 contains 14 residues. The germline gives CDR1 LNHNV, CDR2 YYDKDF (reference sequence). CDR3 nucleotide sequence: TGTGCCACCAGTTGGCGGGAGAACACCGGGGAGCTGTTTTTT. This codes for CATSWRENTGELFF.